The clone carrying this TCR beta chain occurred many times. Its antigen is not known. Unique molecular identifiers tagged the TCRbeta library. One entry per CDR3 protein results from TCRdb running MiXCR on the PCR reads. The sample includes over 120,000 distinct CDR3 sequences, 8% to 10% of them seen just once. These data belong to a study of T-cell reconstitution after alpha-beta-depleted transplantation in children. General study points: Reports say that about two months after transplant, the alpha-beta T cells came out of several hundred graft clones that had expanded.

The CDR3 sequence is 14 residues long. Per the germline V gene, CDR1 is SNHLY and CDR2 is FYNNEI. The V segment lost 6 bases and the J segment 8 bases; nucleotides outside the gene matches: 9. This chain connects TRBV2 to TRBJ2-3; TRBD1 aligns across 9 bases. The receptor comes from a female patient younger than 10 who had a stem cell transplant for congenital amegakaryocytic thrombocytopenia, so the T cells may come from the graft donor. This specimen consisted of PBMCs, mostly from graft donor cells, obtained 180 days after TCRalphabeta/CD19-depleted stem cell transplant. CDR3 protein: CASSKPSQGATQYF. CDR3 in DNA: TGTGCCAGCAGCAAACCTTCACAGGGGGCTACGCAGTATTTT.